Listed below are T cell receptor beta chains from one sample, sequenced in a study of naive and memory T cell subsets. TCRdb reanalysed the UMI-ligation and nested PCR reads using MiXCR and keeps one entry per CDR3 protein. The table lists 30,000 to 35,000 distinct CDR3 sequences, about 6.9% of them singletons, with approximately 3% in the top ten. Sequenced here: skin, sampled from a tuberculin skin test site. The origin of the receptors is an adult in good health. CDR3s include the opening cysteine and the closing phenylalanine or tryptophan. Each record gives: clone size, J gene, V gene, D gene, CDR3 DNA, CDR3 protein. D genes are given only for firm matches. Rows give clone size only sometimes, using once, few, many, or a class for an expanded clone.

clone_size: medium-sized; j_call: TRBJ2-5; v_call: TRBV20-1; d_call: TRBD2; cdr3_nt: TGCAGTGCACCCAAAGCGGGGGGACTACGCGGAGAGACCCAGTACTTC; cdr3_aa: CSAPKAGGLRGETQYF
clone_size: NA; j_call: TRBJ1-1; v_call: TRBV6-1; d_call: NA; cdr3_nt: TGTGCCAGCAGTGGAGGGTTAGTGAACACTGAAGCTTTCTTT; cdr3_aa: CASSGGLVNTEAFF
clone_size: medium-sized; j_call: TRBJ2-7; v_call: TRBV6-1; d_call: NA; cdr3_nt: TGTGCCAGCAGGTACAGCCTCTACGAGCAGTACTTC; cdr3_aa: CASRYSLYEQYF
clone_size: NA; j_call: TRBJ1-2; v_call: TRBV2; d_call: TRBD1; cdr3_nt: TGTGCCAGCAGGGGACAGCGGGGCTACACCTTC; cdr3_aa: CASRGQRGYTF
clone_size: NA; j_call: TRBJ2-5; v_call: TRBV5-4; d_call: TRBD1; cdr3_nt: TGTGCCAGCAGCCTGGGACAGGGTGAAGAGCCCCAGTACTTC; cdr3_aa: CASSLGQGEEPQYF
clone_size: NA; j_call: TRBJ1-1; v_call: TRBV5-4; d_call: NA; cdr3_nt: TGTGCCAGCAGCTTGTCAGGGAGGGGCACTGAAGCTTTCTTT; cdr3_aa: CASSLSGRGTEAFF
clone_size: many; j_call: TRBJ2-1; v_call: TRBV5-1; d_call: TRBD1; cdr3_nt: TGCGCCAGCAGCCCGAGACAGGGGACCTACAATGAGCAGTTCTTC; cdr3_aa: CASSPRQGTYNEQFF
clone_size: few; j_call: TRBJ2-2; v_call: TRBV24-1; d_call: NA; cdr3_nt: TGTTGGGAGGGGGCCCCCGGGGAGCTGTTTTTT; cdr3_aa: CWEGAPGELFF
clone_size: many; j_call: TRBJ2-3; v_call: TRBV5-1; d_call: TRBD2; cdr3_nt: TGCGCCAGCAGCTTCCTCTCTGTGACTAGCGGACTCACAGATACGCAGTATTTT; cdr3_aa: CASSFLSVTSGLTDTQYF
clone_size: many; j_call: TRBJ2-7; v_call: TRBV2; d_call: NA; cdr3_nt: TGTGCCAGCAGTCCACGACCCGACTACGAGCAGTACTTC; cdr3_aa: CASSPRPDYEQYF
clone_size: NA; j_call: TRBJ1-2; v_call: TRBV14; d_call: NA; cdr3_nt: TGTGCCAGCAGCCAAGAATCCGGGGCCTATGGCTACACCTTC; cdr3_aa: CASSQESGAYGYTF
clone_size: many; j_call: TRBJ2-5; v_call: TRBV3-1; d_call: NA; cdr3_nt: TGTGCCAGCAGCCAAGAAACACGGAGAAGCGAGACCCAGTACTTC; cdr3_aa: CASSQETRRSETQYF
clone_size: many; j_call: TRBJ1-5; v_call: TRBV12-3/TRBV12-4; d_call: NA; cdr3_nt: TGTGCCAGCAGTTTAGCGGGGAGGGGAGGCAATCAGCCCCAGCATTTT; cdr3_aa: CASSLAGRGGNQPQHF
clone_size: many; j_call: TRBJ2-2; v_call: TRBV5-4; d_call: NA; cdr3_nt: TGTGCCAGCAGCCCTAGGAGGGCCACCGGGGAGCTGTTTTTT; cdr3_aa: CASSPRRATGELFF
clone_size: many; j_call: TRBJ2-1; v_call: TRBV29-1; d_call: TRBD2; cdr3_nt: TGCAGCGTTGTACGGGGGGGCTCCTACAATGAGCAGTTCTTC; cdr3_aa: CSVVRGGSYNEQFF
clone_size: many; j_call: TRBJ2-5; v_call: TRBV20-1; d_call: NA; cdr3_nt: TGCAGTGCTAGAAAGGGGGGCTCGGAGACCCAGTACTTC; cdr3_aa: CSARKGGSETQYF
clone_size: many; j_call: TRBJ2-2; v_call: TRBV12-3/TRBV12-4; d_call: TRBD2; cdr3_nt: TGTGCCAGCAGTTATTCGCGGGGGGGCCGGGACGGGGAGCTGTTTTTT; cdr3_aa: CASSYSRGGRDGELFF
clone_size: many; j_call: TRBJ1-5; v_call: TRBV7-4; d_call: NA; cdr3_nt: TGTGCCAGCAGCTTAGTTCACCCCCTTGGACAGCAGAGCAATCAGCCCCAGCATTTT; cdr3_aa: CASSLVHPLGQQSNQPQHF
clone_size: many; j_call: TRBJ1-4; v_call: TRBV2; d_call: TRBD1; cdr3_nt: TGTGCCATCAGGGGGCCCGTTGAAAAACTGTTTTTT; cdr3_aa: CAIRGPVEKLFF
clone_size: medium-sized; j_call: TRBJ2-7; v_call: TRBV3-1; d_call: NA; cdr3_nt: TGTGCCAGCAGCCAAAGATCGAGCAGGGTCCCCTACGAGCAGTACTTC; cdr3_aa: CASSQRSSRVPYEQYF
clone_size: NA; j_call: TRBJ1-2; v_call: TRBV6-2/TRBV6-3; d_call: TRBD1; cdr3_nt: TGTGCCAGCAGTGACGGGACAGGGTATGGCTACACCTTC; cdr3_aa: CASSDGTGYGYTF
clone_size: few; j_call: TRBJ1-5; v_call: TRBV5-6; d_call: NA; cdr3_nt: TGTGCCAGCAGCTTGGGAGGCCAGGGGACGCGGCAGCCCCAGCATTTT; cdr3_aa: CASSLGGQGTRQPQHF
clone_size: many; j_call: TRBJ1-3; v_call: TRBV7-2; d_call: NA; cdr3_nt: TGTGCCAGCAGCCCCGTCGAATTTGGTGCTGGAAACACCATATATTTT; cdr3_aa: CASSPVEFGAGNTIYF
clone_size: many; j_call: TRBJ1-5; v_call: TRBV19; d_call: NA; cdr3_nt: TGTGCCAGTAGCCCGGGACTCCTGGGCGGTCAGCCCCAGCATTTT; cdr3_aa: CASSPGLLGGQPQHF
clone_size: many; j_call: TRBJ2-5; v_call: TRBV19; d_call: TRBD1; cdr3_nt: TGTGCCAGTAGCCGAACAGGGGTTTCAGAGACCCAGTACTTC; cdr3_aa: CASSRTGVSETQYF
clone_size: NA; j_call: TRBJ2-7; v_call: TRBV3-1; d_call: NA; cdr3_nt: TGTGCCAGCAGCCCTGTCGGACAGAACTACGAGCAGTACTTC; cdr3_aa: CASSPVGQNYEQYF
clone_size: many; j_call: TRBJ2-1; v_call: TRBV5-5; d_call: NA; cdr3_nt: TGTGCCGTGGGCAGTGAGGGGCAGTTCTTC; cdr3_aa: CAVGSEGQFF
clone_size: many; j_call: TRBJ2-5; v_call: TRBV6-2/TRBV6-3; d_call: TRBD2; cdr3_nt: TGTGCCAGCAGTTACCGGCCGGGGGGGCCGGAAGAGACCCAGTACTTC; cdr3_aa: CASSYRPGGPEETQYF
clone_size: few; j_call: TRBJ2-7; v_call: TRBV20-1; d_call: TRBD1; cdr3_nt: TGCAGTGCTGTATACCCGACAGGGGCCCACGAGCAGTACTTC; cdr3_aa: CSAVYPTGAHEQYF
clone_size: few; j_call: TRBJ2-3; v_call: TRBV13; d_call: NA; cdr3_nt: TGTGCCAGCAGCTTTGGCCGTATGGGACTTAGCACAGATACGCAGTATTTT; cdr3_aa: CASSFGRMGLSTDTQYF
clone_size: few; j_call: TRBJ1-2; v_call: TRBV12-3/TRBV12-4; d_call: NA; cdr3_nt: TGTGCCAGCAGTTTATACTCGGCACTTAACTATGGCTACACCTTC; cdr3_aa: CASSLYSALNYGYTF
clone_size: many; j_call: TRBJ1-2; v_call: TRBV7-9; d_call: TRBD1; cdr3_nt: TGTGCCAGCAGCTTACTGCGCCAGGGGGCAGATGGCTACACCTTC; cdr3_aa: CASSLLRQGADGYTF
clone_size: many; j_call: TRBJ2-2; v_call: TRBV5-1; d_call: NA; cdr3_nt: TGCGCCAGTTTTACACGGCCAGGGAACACCGGGGAGCTGTTTTTT; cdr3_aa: CASFTRPGNTGELFF
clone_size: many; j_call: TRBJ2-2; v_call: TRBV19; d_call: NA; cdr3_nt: TGTGCCAGTAGTATCGGAGGGGGTTACACCGGGGAGCTGTTTTTT; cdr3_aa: CASSIGGGYTGELFF
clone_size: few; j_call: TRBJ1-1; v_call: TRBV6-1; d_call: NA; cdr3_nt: TGTGCCAGCAGTGACGGGGGTCGGGGACATAACACTGAAGCTTTCTTT; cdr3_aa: CASSDGGRGHNTEAFF
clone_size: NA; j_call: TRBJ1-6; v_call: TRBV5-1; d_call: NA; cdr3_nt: TGCGCCAGCAGCTTCCAAGGGGACCACTATAATTCACCCCTCCACTTT; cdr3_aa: CASSFQGDHYNSPLHF
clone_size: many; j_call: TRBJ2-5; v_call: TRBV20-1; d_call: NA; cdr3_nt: TGCAGTGCTAGAGTTGAGGGTCCAGAGACCCAGTACTTC; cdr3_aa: CSARVEGPETQYF
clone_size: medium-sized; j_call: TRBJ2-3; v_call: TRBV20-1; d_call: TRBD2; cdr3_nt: TGCAGTGCTGTAAGACTAGCGGGGGGGCAGGTTTATATGCCAGATACGCAGTATTTT; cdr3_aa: CSAVRLAGGQVYMPDTQYF
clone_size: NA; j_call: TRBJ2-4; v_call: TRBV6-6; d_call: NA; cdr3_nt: TGTGCCAGCAGTTACCCAACTGACAACAAAAACATTCAGTACTTC; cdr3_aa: CASSYPTDNKNIQYF
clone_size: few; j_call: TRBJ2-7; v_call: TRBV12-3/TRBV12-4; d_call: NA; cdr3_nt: TGTGCCAGCAGTTCCCACGGGGTGCGAGGTGGGCAGTACTTC; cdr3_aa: CASSSHGVRGGQYF
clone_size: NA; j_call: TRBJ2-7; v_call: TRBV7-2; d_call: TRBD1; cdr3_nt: TGTGCCAGCAGCAAACAGGGGTCCTACGAGCAGTACTTC; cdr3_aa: CASSKQGSYEQYF
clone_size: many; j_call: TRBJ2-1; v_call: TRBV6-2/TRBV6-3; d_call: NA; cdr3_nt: TGTGCCAGCAGAACGGGACTCCAGGGGTCCTACAATGAGCAGTTCTTC; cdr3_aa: CASRTGLQGSYNEQFF